Given below is one TCR beta chain in context. The antigen remains undetermined. Different DNA sequences within this sample yield the same CDR3. The sample is drawn from a study of cytomegalovirus exposure and HLA in healthy donors. Study findings and constraints: Researchers reported in a later analysis that a missense DCLRE1C variant was tied to TCR beta V- and J-gene trimming. Earlier analysis looked at TCR beta V segments, and most were productive about 87% or about 30% of the time.

The PCR had 60 Vbeta and 13 Jbeta primers. Using immunoSEQ multiplex PCR, the repertoire was profiled, and TCRdb retains in-frame clones only, with some absent. Of some 180,000 clones listed, more than 70% were seen once; the top ten hold about 1.3%. Sequenced sample: PBMCs. This clonotype originated in a girl aged 10 to 17 in good health and CMV-seropositive.

The CDR3 region is CAWSLGLGTYEQYF. CDR3 DNA: TGTGCCTGGAGCCTTGGACTAGGGACCTACGAGCAGTACTTC. This sequence joins TRBV30 and TRBJ2-7, with 7 positions matching TRBD2. CDR3 length: 14 amino acids. With V trimmed by 3 bases and J by 2 bases, 7 bases remained unmatched. CDR1 and CDR2 from the germline V gene are GTSNPN and SVGIG (reference sequence).